This entry concerns a single T cell receptor (beta chain). What antigen it recognizes has not been identified. No base quality information exists; no much larger clone differs at one position. The immunoSEQ Assay, a bias-controlled multiplex PCR, was used to amplify TCRbeta CDR3 regions from genomic DNA. From the authors' description of their analysis: The number of nucleated cells in each sample was estimated from the amplification of reference gene primers within the assay. Sequence reads were collapsed and filtered to measure the absolute abundance of every unique TCRbeta CDR3 rearrangement. For each sample, productive Simpson clonality was calculated by taking the square root of Simpson's diversity index across productive rearrangements. TCRdb holds this immuneACCESS table with in-frame rearrangements only. Some clones are missing; in checked studies, unresolved V genes explain under half, and the rest has no known cause. V and J calls plus clone size are reproduced from that table; the DNA served to infer D and trimming. In all, the sample holds approximately 170,000 clones, and 89% of those were seen once. The top ten constitute 1.9% of the sample.

Samples from volunteer blood donors who had recovered from COVID-19 were contributed by a second Seattle source. The collaborating institutions used their own protocols to collect whole blood in K2EDTA tubes. For TCRbeta analysis, collaborators shipped samples in one of three forms: frozen whole blood, isolated PBMCs, or DNA extracted from either of those sample types. V is cut by 3 bases and J by 0 bases, and the space between the germline ends is 16 bases. The CDR3 has 17 amino acids, counting the end cysteine and phenylalanine. Just the 51-base CDR3 DNA is kept, in frame starting at base 1. The germline V gene (reference sequence) sets CDR1 to SGHKS and CDR2 to YYEKEE. The sample originates from a study of blood T cell repertoires in COVID-19 (dated by TCRdb to 2018 to 2020). For the study in its entirety: Samples covering the acute and convalescent phases of COVID-19 were provided by collaborators in the United States, Italy and Spain. Samples came from the ongoing ImmuneRACE study (first 160 participants) plus 1,254 subjects from 6 global collaborators. The material from the prospective study consisted of cDNA or gDNA derived from T cells, B-cell-depleted T cells, or PBMCs. Where available, HLA class I and class II types were obtained from metadata supplied by the sample provider rather than from assay-based typing. The sample metadata nearly always contained a de-identified subject ID, COVID-19 status, age in years and sex. A freely available public database, intended as a resource for researchers studying the immune response to SARS-CoV-2, is where the repertoires were released. Subjects who had been exposed to COVID-19, were actively infected with it, or had recovered from it provided the deeply sampled blood TCRbeta repertoires that made up the dataset.

Broader findings and caveats from the paper: How much clinical and demographic metadata was included differed by source and by participant, and the metadata was provided uncurated.

Material for sequencing was peripheral blood. This TCR was recovered from a man aged 18-30 years who had recovered from COVID-19. The V gene is TRBV5-5 and the J gene is TRBJ2-1; tentative D gene TRBD2, with 6 bases matching. DNA sequence: TGTGCCAGCAGCTGGGAGGAGGGAATGGGCTCCTACAATGAGCAGTTCTTC. This sequence encodes CASSWEEGMGSYNEQFF.